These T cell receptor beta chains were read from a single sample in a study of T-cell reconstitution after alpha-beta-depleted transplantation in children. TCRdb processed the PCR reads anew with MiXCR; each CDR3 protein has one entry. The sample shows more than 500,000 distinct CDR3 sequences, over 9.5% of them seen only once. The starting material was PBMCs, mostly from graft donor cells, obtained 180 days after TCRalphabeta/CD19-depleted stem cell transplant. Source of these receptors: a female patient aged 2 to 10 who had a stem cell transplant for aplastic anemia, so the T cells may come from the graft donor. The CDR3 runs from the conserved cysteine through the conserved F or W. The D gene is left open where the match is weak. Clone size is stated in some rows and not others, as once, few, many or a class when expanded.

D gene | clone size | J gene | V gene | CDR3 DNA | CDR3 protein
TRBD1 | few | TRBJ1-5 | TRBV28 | TGTGCCAGCATTCCGACAGGGACCTACAGAAATCAGCCCCAGCATTTT | CASIPTGTYRNQPQHF
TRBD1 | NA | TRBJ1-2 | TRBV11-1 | TGTGCCAGCAGCTTTTCCGGGACAGCAAACTATGGCTACACCTTC | CASSFSGTANYGYTF
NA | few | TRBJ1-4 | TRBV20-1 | TGCAGTGCTTCGGCCGTGCGAGGAAATGAAAAACTGTTTTTT | CSASAVRGNEKLFF
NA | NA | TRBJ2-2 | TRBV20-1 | TGCAGTGCTAGGGGTTGGAGAAGGAACACCGGGGAGCTGTTTTTT | CSARGWRRNTGELFF
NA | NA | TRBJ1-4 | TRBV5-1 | TGCGCCAGCAGCCCATTCCGAGGGAACCGCGGTGAAAAACTGTTTTTT | CASSPFRGNRGEKLFF
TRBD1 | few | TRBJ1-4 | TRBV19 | TGTGCCAGTACCGGGACAGACAATGAAAAACTGTTTTTT | CASTGTDNEKLFF
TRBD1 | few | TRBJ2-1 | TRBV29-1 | TGCAGCGTTGAGCCCCAGACAGGGATTCCCTACAATGAGCAGTTCTTC | CSVEPQTGIPYNEQFF
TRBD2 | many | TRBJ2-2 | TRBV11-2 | TGTGCCAGCAGCTTACGGCGGCTAGCGGAGATAAACACCGGGGAGCTGTTTTTT | CASSLRRLAEINTGELFF
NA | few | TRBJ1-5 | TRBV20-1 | TGCAGTGCTCGGGACATTAGCAATCAGCCCCAGCATTTT | CSARDISNQPQHF
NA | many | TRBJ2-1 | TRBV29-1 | TGCAGCGTTATTTCCAACAATGAGCAGTTCTTC | CSVISNNEQFF
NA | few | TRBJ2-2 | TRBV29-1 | TGCAGCGTGCGGTTGGGGCCTACGAACACCGGGGAGCTGTTTTTT | CSVRLGPTNTGELFF
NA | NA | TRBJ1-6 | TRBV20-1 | TGCAGTGCTAGAGATCCGACCGCGGGGTCCTATAATTCACCCCTCCACTTT | CSARDPTAGSYNSPLHF
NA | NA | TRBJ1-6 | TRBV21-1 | TGTGCCAGCAACCCAGGGGGGAGCGCGTCACCCCTCCACTTT | CASNPGGSASPLHF
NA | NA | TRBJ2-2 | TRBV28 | TGTGCCAGCAGACTAGGAAGTGGGGAGCTGTTTTTT | CASRLGSGELFF
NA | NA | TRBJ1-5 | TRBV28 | TGTGCCAGCAGGGAACAGGACCAGACAGGCAATCAGCCCCAGCATTTT | CASREQDQTGNQPQHF
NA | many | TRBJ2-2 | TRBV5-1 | TGCGCCAGCAGCTTGGGGCGGATAGCGAACACCGGGGAGCTGTTTTTT | CASSLGRIANTGELFF
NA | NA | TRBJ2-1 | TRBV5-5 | TGTGCCAGCAGCTTGGAAGGGCGGGCATACAATGAGCAGTTCTTC | CASSLEGRAYNEQFF
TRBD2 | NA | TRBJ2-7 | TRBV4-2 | TGTGCCAGCAGCCAGAATAGCGGGAACCCCTACGAGCAGTACTTC | CASSQNSGNPYEQYF
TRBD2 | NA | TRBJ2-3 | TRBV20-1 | TGCAGTGCTAGAGTTTCGGGAACTAGCGGGAGGGGAGATACGCAGTATTTT | CSARVSGTSGRGDTQYF